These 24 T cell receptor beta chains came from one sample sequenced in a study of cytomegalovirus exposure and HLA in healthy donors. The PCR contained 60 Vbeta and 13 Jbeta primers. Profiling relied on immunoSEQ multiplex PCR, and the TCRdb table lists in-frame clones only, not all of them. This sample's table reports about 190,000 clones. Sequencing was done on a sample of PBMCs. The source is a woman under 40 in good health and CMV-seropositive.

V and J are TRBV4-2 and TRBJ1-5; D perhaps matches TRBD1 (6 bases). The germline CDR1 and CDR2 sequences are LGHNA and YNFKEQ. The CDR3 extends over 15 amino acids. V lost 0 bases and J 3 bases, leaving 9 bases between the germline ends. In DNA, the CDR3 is TGTGCCAGCAGCCAAGAACAGGGCTACAATCAGCCCCAGCATTTT. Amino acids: CASSQEQGYNQPQHF.

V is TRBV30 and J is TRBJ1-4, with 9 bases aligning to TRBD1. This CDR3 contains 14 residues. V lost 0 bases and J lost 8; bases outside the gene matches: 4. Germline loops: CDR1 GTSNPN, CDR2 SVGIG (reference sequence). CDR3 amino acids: CAWSVTGGEEKLFF. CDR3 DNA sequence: TGTGCCTGGAGTGTAACAGGGGGCGAGGAAAAACTGTTTTTT.

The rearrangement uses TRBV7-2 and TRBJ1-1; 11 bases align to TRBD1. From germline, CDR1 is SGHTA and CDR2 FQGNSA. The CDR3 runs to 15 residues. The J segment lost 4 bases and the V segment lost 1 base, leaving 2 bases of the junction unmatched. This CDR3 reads CASSLVGTGGTEAFF. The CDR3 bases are TGTGCCAGCAGCTTAGTTGGGACAGGGGGCACTGAAGCTTTCTTT.

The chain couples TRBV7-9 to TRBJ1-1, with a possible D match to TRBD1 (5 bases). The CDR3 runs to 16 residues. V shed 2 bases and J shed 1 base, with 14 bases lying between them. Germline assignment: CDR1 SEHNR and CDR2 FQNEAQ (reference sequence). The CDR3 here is CASSLPQGIGNTEAFF. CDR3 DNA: TGTGCCAGCAGCTTACCGCAGGGAATTGGGAACACTGAAGCTTTCTTT.

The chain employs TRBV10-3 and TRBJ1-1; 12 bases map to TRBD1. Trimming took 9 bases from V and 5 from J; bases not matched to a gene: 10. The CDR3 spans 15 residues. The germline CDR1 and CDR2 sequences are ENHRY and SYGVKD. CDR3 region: CAIGTGTGGGTEAFF. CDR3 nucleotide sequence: TGTGCCATAGGTACCGGGACAGGGGGCGGAACTGAAGCTTTCTTT.

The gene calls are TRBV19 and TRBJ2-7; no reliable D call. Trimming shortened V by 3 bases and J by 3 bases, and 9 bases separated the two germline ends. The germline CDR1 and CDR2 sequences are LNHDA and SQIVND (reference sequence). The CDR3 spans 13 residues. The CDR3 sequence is CASSMGMGYEQYF. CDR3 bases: TGTGCCAGTAGTATGGGCATGGGCTACGAGCAGTACTTC.

The CDR3: CASSPIGGTGTGELFF. The CDR3 coding sequence is TGCGCCAGCAGCCCCATCGGCGGGACAGGGACCGGGGAGCTGTTTTTT. This rearrangement joins TRBV4-1 to TRBJ2-2; TRBD1 aligns across 9 bases. J was trimmed by 5 bases and V by 4 bases; bases with no gene match: 8. Germline assignment: CDR1 MGHRA and CDR2 YSYEKL. CDR3 length: 16 residues.

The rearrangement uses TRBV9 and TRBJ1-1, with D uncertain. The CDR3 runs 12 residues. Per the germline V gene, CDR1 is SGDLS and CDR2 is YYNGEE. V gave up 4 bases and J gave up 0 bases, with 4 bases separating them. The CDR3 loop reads CASSPMNTEAFF. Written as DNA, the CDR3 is TGTGCCAGCAGCCCCATGAACACTGAAGCTTTCTTT.

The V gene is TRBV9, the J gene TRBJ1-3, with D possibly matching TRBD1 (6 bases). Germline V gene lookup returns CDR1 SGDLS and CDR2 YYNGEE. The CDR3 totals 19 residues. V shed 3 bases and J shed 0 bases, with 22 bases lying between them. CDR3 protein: CASSAPDRMGSFSGNTIYF. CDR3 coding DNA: TGTGCCAGCAGCGCCCCCGACAGGATGGGATCTTTCTCTGGAAACACCATATATTTT.

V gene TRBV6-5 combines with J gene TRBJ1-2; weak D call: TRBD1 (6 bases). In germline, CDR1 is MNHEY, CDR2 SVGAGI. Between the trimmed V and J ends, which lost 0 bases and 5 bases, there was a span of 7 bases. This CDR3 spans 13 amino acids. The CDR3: CASSYSGQYGYTF. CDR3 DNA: TGTGCCAGCAGTTACTCAGGACAGTATGGCTACACCTTC.

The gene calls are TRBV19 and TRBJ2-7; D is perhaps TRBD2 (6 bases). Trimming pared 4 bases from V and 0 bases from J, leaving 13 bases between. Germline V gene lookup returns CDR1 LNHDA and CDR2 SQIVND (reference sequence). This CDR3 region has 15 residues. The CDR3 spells CASSTGTPSSYEQYF. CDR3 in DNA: TGTGCCAGTAGTACCGGGACTCCTAGCTCCTACGAGCAGTACTTC.

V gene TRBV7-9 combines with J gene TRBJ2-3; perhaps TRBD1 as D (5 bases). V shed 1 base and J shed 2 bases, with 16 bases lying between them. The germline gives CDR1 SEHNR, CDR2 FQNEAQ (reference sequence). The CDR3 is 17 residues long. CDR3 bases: TGTGCCAGCAGCTTAGTTGGGGCCGGACATTACACAGATACGCAGTATTTT. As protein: CASSLVGAGHYTDTQYF.

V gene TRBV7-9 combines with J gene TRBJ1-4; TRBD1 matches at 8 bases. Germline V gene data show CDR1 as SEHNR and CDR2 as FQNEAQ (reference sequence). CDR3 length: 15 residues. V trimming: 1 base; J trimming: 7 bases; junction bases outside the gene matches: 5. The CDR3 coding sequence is TGTGCCAGCAGCTTAGGACAGGGGTTGGGTGAAAAACTGTTTTTT. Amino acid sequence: CASSLGQGLGEKLFF. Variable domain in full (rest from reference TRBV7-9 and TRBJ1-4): DTGVSQNPRHKITKRGQNVTFRCDPISEHNRLYWYRQTLGQGPEFLTYFQNEAQLEKSRLLSDRFSAERPKGSFSTLEIQRTEQGDSAMYLCASSLGQGLGEKLFFGSGTQLSVL.

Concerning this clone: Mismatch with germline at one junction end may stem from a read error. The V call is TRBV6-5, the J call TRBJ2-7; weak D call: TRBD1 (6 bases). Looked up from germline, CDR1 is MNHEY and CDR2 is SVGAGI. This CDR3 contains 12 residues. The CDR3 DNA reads TGTGCCAGCGCCCAGGGGTCCTACGAACAGTACTTC. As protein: CASAQGSYEQYF.

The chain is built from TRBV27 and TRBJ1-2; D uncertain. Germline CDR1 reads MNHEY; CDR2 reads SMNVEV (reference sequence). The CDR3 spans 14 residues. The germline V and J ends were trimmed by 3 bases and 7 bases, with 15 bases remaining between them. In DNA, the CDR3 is TGTGCCAGCAGTTTGGTAGCGGGATTGGGTGGCTACACCTTC. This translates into CASSLVAGLGGYTF.

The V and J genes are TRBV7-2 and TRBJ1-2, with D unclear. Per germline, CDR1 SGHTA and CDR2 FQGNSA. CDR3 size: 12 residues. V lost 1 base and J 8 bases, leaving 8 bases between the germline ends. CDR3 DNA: TGTGCCAGCAGCTTAGTGGGGAGAGGCTACACCTTC. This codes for CASSLVGRGYTF. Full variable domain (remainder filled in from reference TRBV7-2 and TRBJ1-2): GAGVSQSPSNKVTEKGKDVELRCDPISGHTALYWYRQSLGQGLEFLIYFQGNSAPDKSGLPSDRFSAERTGGSVSTLTIQRTQQEDSAVYLCASSLVGRGYTFGSGTRLTVV.

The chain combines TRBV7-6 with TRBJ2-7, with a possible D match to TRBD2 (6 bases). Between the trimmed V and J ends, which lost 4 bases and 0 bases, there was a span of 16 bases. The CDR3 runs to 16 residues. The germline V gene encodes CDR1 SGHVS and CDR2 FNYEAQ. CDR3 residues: CASSSAPLASSYEQYF. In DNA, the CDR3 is TGTGCCAGCAGCTCCGCCCCCCTAGCGAGCTCCTACGAGCAGTACTTC.

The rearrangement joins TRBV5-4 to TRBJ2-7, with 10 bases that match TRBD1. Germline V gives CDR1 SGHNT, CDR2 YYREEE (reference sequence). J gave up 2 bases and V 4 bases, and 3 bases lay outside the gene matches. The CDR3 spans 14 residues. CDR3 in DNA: TGTGCCAGCAGCCCGGGGACAGGGGCCTACGAGCAGTACTTC. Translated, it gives CASSPGTGAYEQYF. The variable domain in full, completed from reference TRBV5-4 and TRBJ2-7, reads ETGVTQSPTHLIKTRGQQVTLRCSSQSGHNTVSWYQQALGQGPQFIFQYYREEENGRGNFPPRFSGLQFPNYSSELNVNALELDDSALYLCASSPGTGAYEQYFGPGTRLTVT.

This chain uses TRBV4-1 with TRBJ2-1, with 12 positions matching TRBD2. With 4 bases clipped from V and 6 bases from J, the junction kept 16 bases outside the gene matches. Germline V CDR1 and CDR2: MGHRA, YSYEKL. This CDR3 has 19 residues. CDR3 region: CASSPERLAGVPSRNEQFF. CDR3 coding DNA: TGCGCCAGCAGCCCCGAACGACTAGCGGGAGTCCCCTCCCGCAATGAGCAGTTCTTC.

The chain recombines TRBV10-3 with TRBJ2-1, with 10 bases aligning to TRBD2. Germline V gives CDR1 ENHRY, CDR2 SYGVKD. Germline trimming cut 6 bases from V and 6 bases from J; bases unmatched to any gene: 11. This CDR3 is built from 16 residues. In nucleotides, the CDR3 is TGTGCCATCAGGGTTACATCTAGCGGGAGCGGCAATGAGCAGTTCTTC. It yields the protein CAIRVTSSGSGNEQFF.

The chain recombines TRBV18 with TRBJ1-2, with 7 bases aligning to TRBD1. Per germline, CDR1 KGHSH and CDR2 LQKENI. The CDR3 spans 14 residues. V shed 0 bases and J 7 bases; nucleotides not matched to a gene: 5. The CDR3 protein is CASSPPYAGGGYTF. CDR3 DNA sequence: TGTGCCAGCTCACCACCGTATGCAGGGGGTGGCTACACCTTC.

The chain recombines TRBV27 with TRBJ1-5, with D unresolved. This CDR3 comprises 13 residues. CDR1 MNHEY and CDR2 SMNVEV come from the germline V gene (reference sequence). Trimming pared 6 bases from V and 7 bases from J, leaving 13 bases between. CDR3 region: CASSLTGLQPQHF. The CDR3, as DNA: TGTGCCAGCAGCCTCACTGGACTACAGCCCCAGCATTTT.

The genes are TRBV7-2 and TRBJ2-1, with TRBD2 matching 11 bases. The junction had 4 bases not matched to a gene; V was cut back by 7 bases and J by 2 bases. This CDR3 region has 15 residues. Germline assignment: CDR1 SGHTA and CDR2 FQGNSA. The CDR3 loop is CASNSLAGAYNEQFF. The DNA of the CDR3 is TGTGCCAGCAACTCACTAGCGGGGGCCTACAATGAGCAGTTCTTC.

This CDR3 is CASSQDRETAYNEQFF. The CDR3, as DNA: TGCGCCAGCAGCCAAGATAGGGAGACGGCCTACAATGAGCAGTTCTTC. The chain links TRBV4-3 to TRBJ2-1; D might be TRBD2 (5 bases). The CDR3 totals 16 residues. Trimming stripped 0 bases from V and 2 bases from J, with 11 bases between. Germline-derived CDR1 and CDR2 are LGHNA and YSLEER.